The present T cell receptor (beta chain) was sequenced within a study of vaccination and CD4 T cells after COVID-19. As for the study in general: Collection of post-vaccine samples followed dose two by a median about 75 days, spanning a range of 14 to 241. Each control culture was treated with a CEFX pool, an HIV-1 Nef pool, or no peptide.

The assay that was used to sequence DNA from cultured CD4+ T cells was the Oncomine TCR Beta short-read assay. TCRdb independently ran MiXCR on the PCR reads; one entry per CDR3 protein. The sample records tens of thousands of distinct CDR3 sequences, approximately 30% being singletons. Treatment defined: roughly nine-day PBMC culture with coronavirus spike peptide pools or control peptides (ViraFEST assay). As concerns this clonotype: Its target is not known.

Whole-study findings and limits: The rise in median SARS-CoV-2-reactive clonotypes, from about 20 to 38, was not significant.

The sample taken for sequencing was cultured CD4+ T cells from blood. The origin of this receptor is a human donor with COVID-19.

CDR3: CASRNATSLGETQYF. The DNA of the CDR3 is TGTGCCAGCAGGAACGCGACTAGCTTGGGTGAGACCCAGTACTTC. The V and J genes are TRBV4-2 and TRBJ2-5, with 7 bases aligning to TRBD2. The CDR3 is 15 amino acids. Germline values: CDR1 LGHNA, CDR2 YNFKEQ. V was pared by 6 bases and J by 5 bases, with 12 bases of the junction left unmatched.